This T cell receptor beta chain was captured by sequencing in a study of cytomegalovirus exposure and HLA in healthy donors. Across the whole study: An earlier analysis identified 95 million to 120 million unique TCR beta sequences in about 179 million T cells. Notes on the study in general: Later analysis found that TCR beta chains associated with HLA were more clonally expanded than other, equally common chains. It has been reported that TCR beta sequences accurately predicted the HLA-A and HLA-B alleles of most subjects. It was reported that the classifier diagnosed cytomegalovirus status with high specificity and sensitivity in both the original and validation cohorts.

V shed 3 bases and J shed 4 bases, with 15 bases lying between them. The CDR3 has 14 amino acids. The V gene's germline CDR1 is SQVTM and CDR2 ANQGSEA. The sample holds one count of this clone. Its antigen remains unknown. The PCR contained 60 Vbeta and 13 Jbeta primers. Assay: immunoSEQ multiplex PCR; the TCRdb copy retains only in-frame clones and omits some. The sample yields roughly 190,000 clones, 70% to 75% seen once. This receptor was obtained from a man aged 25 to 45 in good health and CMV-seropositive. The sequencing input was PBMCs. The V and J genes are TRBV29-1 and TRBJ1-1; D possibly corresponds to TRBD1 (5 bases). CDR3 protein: CSVEGVLRGTEAFF. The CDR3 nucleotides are TGCAGCGTTGAGGGCGTCCTAAGGGGCACTGAAGCTTTCTTT.